The clone carrying this T cell receptor beta chain turned up a few times. The sample originates from a study of T cells after somatic rescue of genetic block. TCRdb's table, derived via immunoSEQ multiplex PCR, lists solely in-frame clones and lacks some. Of approximately 12,000 clones in the sample, roughly 73% were seen once. Sequencing was carried out using peripheral blood mononuclear cells (PBMCs). The receptor comes from a boy aged 5 to 17.

The CDR3 coding sequence is TGTGCCTGGAGGCGACAGGGAAGAAGCAATCAGCCCCAGCATTTT. Translation: CAWRRQGRSNQPQHF. V is TRBV30 and J is TRBJ1-5, with 7 bases fitting TRBD1. The V and J ends lost 3 bases and 1 base, in that order; junction bases with no gene match: 6. The germline gives CDR1 GTSNPN, CDR2 SVGIG (reference sequence). This CDR3 comprises 15 residues. The complete variable domain, with remaining parts taken from reference TRBV30 and TRBJ1-5, reads SQTIHQWPATLVQPVGSPLSLECTVEGTSNPNLYWYRQAAGRGLQLLFYSVGIGQISSEVPQNLSASRPQDRQFILSSKKLLLSDSGFYLCAWRRQGRSNQPQHFGDGTRLSIL.